This T cell receptor (beta chain) was recorded in a study of blood T cell repertoires in COVID-19. In the study overall: Acute-phase and convalescent COVID-19 samples originated in the United States, Italy and Spain. PBMCs, B-cell-depleted T cells, or T cells were the source of the cDNA or gDNA that made up the material.

Original handling: Reference gene primer amplification yielded estimated nucleated cell counts. Repertoires were generated with immunoSEQ multiplex PCR, while TCRdb's copy carries only in-frame clones and drops some. V and J calls and clone size come straight from that table; D and trimming were deduced from the DNA. The data show nearly 35,000 clones, about 87% seen once. V lost 3 bases, J lost 2 bases, and 7 bases lay in between. Germline CDR1 reads SGHDN; CDR2 reads FVKESK. This CDR3 has 13 amino acids. The sequenced sample was peripheral blood. J is TRBJ1-1 and V is TRBV14; D is possibly TRBD1 (5 bases). This sequence originates from a human donor in a cohort sampled during active COVID-19. The CDR3 sequence is CASSQTVNTEAFF. The CDR3 DNA reads as TGTGCCAGCAGCCAGACAGTCAACACTGAAGCTTTCTTT.